This is a list of T cell receptor beta chains from one sample in a study of cytomegalovirus exposure and HLA in healthy donors. Measured with immunoSEQ multiplex PCR; TCRdb has only the in-frame clones, and not every one. Among about 140,000 clones listed, 80% were seen once. The source material was PBMCs. The receptors here all came from a man aged 35 to 55 in good health and CMV-seropositive. Each CDR3 is given with its conserved first and last residue. D genes are given only for firm matches. Only part of the rows carry a size: once, few, many, or a class if the clone is expanded.

TRBJ2-3	-	-	TRBV5-1	TGCGCCAGCAGCTATCGACAGTCCGGAGATACGCAGTATTTT	CASSYRQSGDTQYF
TRBJ1-1	-	-	TRBV7-9	TGTGCCAGCAGCTTATCCGGGAACACTGAAGCTTTCTTT	CASSLSGNTEAFF
TRBJ1-4	-	-	TRBV25-1	TGTGCCAGCAGTGAATGGTCAGAAGAAAAACTGTTTTTT	CASSEWSEEKLFF
TRBJ1-2	-	-	TRBV9	TGTGCCAGCAGCGCGGGGGACGGTGGCTATGGCTACACCTTC	CASSAGDGGYGYTF
TRBJ1-1	-	-	TRBV18	TGTGCCAGCTCACCCACTGGGGGGGTGAACACTGAAGCTTTCTTT	CASSPTGGVNTEAFF
TRBJ2-1	once	TRBD2	TRBV7-2	TGTGCCAGCAGCCTTCGTCGGACTAGCGGGGGGCATGAGCAGTTCTTC	CASSLRRTSGGHEQFF
TRBJ1-1	-	-	TRBV30	TGTGCCTGGAGTGGGGCAGGGGAGTTTGGGTTGAGGATGAACACTGAAGCTTTCTTT	CAWSGAGEFGLRMNTEAFF
TRBJ1-2	-	-	TRBV7-8	TGTGCCAGCAGCCCGGACATTAACTATGGCTACACCTTC	CASSPDINYGYTF
TRBJ1-5	-	-	TRBV28	TGTGCCAGCAGTAGGGGTCAGCCCCAGCATTTT	CASSRGQPQHF
TRBJ2-7	-	-	TRBV7-2	TGTGCCAGCAGCTTAGGACAGCCCTACGAGCAGTACTTC	CASSLGQPYEQYF
TRBJ1-1	-	-	TRBV4-1	TGCGCCAGCAGCCAGCTCGGCCGAGGAGCTTTCTTT	CASSQLGRGAFF
TRBJ2-5	once	-	TRBV7-2	TGTGCCAGCAGCTTCCTAGAGACCCAGTACTTC	CASSFLETQYF
TRBJ1-2	-	-	TRBV7-2	TGTGCCAGCAGCTTATATGGAGGCGTCTATGGCTACACCTTC	CASSLYGGVYGYTF